The TCR beta chain under discussion was sequenced for a study of blood T cells in healthy people across ages. Looking at the study overall: T cells yielded about one barcoded beta molecule per two cells through template switching.

Whole-study findings and limits: Unsorted PBMC material precluded a definitive naive versus antigen-experienced comparison. A roughly linear fall in TCR beta diversity per million T cells was seen with increasing age.

A second PCR of about 6 to 12 cycles used a sample-barcoded 5' primer and a J-beta primer mix. Each CDR3 protein is one row after TCRdb ran MiXCR on the 5' RACE reads. The data show about 1.7 million distinct CDR3 sequences, 28% seen once. Per germline, CDR1 SGDLS and CDR2 YYNGEE. V lost 3 bases to trimming and J lost 5 bases, with 18 bases between them. This CDR3 is 17 amino acids long. A note on this clonotype: Its antigen is unidentified.

This receptor was taken from a woman aged 25-40 years in good health. The rearrangement links TRBV9 to TRBJ1-6, with a tentative D call TRBD1 (6 bases). The sample taken for sequencing was blood. The DNA for the CDR3 is TGTGCCAGCAGCGAGTCCCTTCAGACAGGAGATAATTCACCCCTCCACTTT. It encodes CASSESLQTGDNSPLHF.